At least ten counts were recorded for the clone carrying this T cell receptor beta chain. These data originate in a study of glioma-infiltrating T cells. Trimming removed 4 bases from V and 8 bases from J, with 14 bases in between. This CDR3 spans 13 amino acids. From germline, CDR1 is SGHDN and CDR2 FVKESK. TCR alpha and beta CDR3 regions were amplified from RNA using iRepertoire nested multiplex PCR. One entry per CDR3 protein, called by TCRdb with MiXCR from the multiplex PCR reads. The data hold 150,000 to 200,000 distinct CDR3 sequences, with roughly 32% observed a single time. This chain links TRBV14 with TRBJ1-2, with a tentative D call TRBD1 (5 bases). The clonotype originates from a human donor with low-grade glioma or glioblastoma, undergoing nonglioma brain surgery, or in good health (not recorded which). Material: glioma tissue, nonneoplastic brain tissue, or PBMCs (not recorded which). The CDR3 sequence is CASSRWDQRGYTF. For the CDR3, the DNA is TGTGCCAGCAGCCGGTGGGACCAGCGGGGCTACACCTTC.